A single sample is the source of the 14 T cell receptor beta chains below, sequenced in a study of shared clonotypes between healthy human individuals. The assay was immunoSEQ multiplex PCR, and TCRdb's table has in-frame clones only and misses some. The sample lists millions of clones, just over 90% seen once, with about 0.13% in the top ten. The material sequenced was naive CD4+ T cells sorted from blood. The subset: CD45RA+ positively selected. The source is a man aged 18 to 30 in good health.

This chain connects TRBV29-1 to TRBJ1-1; D call uncertain. CDR1 SQVTM and CDR2 ANQGSEA come from the germline V gene. V lost 8 bases, J lost 6 bases, and 10 bases lay in between. This CDR3 contains 10 residues. The CDR3 DNA is TGCAGCTGTAACGTGGCTGAAGCTTTCTTT. Amino acids: CSCNVAEAFF.

V is TRBV25-1 and J is TRBJ2-3, with D possibly being TRBD1 (6 bases). The CDR3 sequence is 16 residues long. Per germline, CDR1 MGHDK and CDR2 SYGVNS. Trimming left V 3 bases short and J 0 bases short, with 13 bases between. The CDR3 reads CASSESRGGSTDTQYF. The CDR3 DNA follows: TGTGCCAGCAGTGAGTCCCGAGGGGGAAGCACAGATACGCAGTATTTT.

This clone was picked up a small number of times. The rearrangement links TRBV9 to TRBJ1-6; D perhaps matches TRBD1 (5 bases). The CDR3 sequence is 15 residues long. Trimming left V 3 bases short and J 7 bases short, with 14 bases between. The germline V gene has CDR1 SGDLS and CDR2 YYNGEE. The CDR3 DNA reads as TGTGCCAGCAGCGCGGGGCACGGGACGAATTCACCCCTCCACTTT. Translating gives CASSAGHGTNSPLHF.

The chain has TRBV30 and TRBJ1-5; 8 bases line up with TRBD1. The V gene end was trimmed by 4 bases and the J gene end by 0 bases; junction bases not matched to a gene: 5. This CDR3 has 15 residues. Germline CDR1 reads GTSNPN; CDR2 reads SVGIG (reference sequence). The CDR3 protein is CAWTGGKSSNQPQHF. In DNA form, the CDR3 reads TGTGCCTGGACAGGGGGCAAGTCTAGCAATCAGCCCCAGCATTTT. The full variable domain, with the rest looked up from reference TRBV30 and TRBJ1-5, is SQTIHQWPATLVQPVGSPLSLECTVEGTSNPNLYWYRQAAGRGLQLLFYSVGIGQISSEVPQNLSASRPQDRQFILSSKKLLLSDSGFYLCAWTGGKSSNQPQHFGDGTRLSIL.

The CDR3, as DNA: TGCGCCAGCAGCTTGAGGCCGGGGCAAAATGAGCAGTTCTTC. It yields the protein CASSLRPGQNEQFF. V is TRBV5-1 and J is TRBJ2-1, with D possibly being TRBD1 or TRBD2 (5 bases each). Trimming pared 1 base from V and 7 bases from J, leaving 12 bases between. The CDR3 consists of 14 residues. The germline CDR1 and CDR2 sequences are SGHRS and YFSETQ.

This clone appeared once. This chain links TRBV5-1 with TRBJ2-1; a weak D match, TRBD2 (6 bases). Germline V gives CDR1 SGHRS, CDR2 YFSETQ. CDR3 length: 16 amino acids. Trimming shortened V by 3 bases and J by 0 bases, and 13 bases separated the two germline ends. The CDR3 region is CASSSAGGSSYNEQFF. The CDR3 DNA reads as TGCGCCAGCAGCTCTGCCGGGGGAAGCTCCTACAATGAGCAGTTCTTC.

The rearrangement links TRBV5-4 to TRBJ2-1; 11 nucleotides agree with TRBD2. The CDR3 contains 14 residues. The V gene end was trimmed by 1 base and the J gene end by 9 bases; junction bases not matched to a gene: 3. Per the germline V gene, CDR1 is SGHNT and CDR2 is YYREEE (reference sequence). CDR3 sequence: CASSLRGTSGEQFF. CDR3 DNA sequence: TGTGCCAGCAGCTTGCGGGGGACTAGCGGTGAGCAGTTCTTC.

The chain couples TRBV7-8 to TRBJ1-3; D is uncertain. CDR3 length: 15 amino acids. The V end was cut by 1 base, the J end by 2 bases, with 9 bases between. CDR1 is SGHVS and CDR2 is FQNEAQ in the germline V gene. CDR3 DNA sequence: TGTGCCAGCAGCTTAGTTTCCCACGCTGGAAACACCATATATTTT. Its translation: CASSLVSHAGNTIYF.

The gene calls are TRBV30 and TRBJ1-4; D remains unclear. The CDR3 extends over 17 amino acids. V gave up 5 bases and J gave up 3 bases, with 22 bases separating them. Looked up from germline, CDR1 is GTSNPN and CDR2 is SVGIG (reference sequence). The CDR3 DNA reads as TGTGCCTGGGTCCCCTCCGCCTATGAAACATCTAATGAAAAACTGTTTTTT. It yields the protein CAWVPSAYETSNEKLFF.

The chain links TRBV5-4 to TRBJ1-6; 9 bases are a match to TRBD1. V was clipped by 4 bases and J by 7 bases; unmatched bases: 6. The CDR3 runs 15 residues. The V gene's germline CDR1 is SGHNT and CDR2 YYREEE (reference sequence). DNA for the CDR3: TGTGCCAGCAGCGTAGGGGGGACAGGGAATTCACCCCTCCACTTT. Translated: CASSVGGTGNSPLHF.

This chain connects TRBV7-2 to TRBJ2-3; 7 bases align to TRBD1. The trim removed 4 bases at V and 2 bases at J, leaving 3 bases unmatched. From germline, CDR1 is SGHTA and CDR2 FQGNSA. The CDR3 loop spans 14 amino acids. In DNA form, the CDR3 reads TGTGCCAGCAGCTCGGGACAGTCCACAGATACGCAGTATTTT. Its translation: CASSSGQSTDTQYF.

The chain is built from TRBV5-5 and TRBJ1-5, with no clear D. The CDR3 is 14 amino acids. CDR1 and CDR2 (germline): SGHKS, YYEKEE (reference sequence). V lost 0 bases to trimming and J lost 6 bases, with 10 bases between them. The chain's CDR3 is CASSLVGLGQPQHF. The CDR3 DNA follows: TGTGCCAGCAGCTTGGTAGGGCTCGGTCAGCCCCAGCATTTT.

The chain has TRBV7-9 and TRBJ1-4; D perhaps matches TRBD1 (5 bases). V was cut by 2 bases and J by 4 bases, with 8 bases left in between. The CDR3 is 14 residues long. The germline V gene has CDR1 SEHNR and CDR2 FQNEAQ (reference sequence). The CDR3 DNA reads TGTGCCAGCAGCTTATCGACAGATAATGAAAAACTGTTTTTT. Its protein is CASSLSTDNEKLFF.

The CDR3 protein is CASSLAGGSTDTQYF. The CDR3 DNA follows: TGTGCCAGCAGCCTCGCGGGGGGAAGCACAGATACGCAGTATTTT. V and J are TRBV7-9 and TRBJ2-3, with 8 bases that match TRBD2. From germline, CDR1 is SEHNR and CDR2 FQNEAQ (reference sequence). The CDR3 contains 15 residues. J was trimmed by 0 bases and V by 5 bases; bases with no gene match: 4. Drawing the rest from reference TRBV7-9 and TRBJ2-3, the complete variable domain is DTGVSQNPRHKITKRGQNVTFRCDPISEHNRLYWYRQTLGQGPEFLTYFQNEAQLEKSRLLSDRFSAERPKGSFSTLEIQRTEQGDSAMYLCASSLAGGSTDTQYFGPGTRLTVL.